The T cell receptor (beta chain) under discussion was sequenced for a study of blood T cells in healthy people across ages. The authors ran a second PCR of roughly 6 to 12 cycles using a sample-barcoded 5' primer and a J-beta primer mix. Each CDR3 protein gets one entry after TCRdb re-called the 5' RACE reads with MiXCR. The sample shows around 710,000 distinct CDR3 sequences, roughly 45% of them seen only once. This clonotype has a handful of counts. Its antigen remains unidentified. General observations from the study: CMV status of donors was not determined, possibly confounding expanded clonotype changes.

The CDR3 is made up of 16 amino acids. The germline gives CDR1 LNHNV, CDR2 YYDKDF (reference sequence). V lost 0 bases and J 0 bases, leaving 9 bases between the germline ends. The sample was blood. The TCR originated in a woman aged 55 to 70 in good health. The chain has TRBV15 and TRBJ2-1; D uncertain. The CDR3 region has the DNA TGTGCCACCAGCAGAGATCTAAGTAGCTCCTACAATGAGCAGTTCTTC. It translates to CATSRDLSSSYNEQFF. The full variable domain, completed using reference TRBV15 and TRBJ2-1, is DAMVIQNPRYQVTQFGKPVTLSCSQTLNHNVMYWYQQKSSQAPKLLFHYYDKDFNNEADTPDNFQSRRPNTSFCFLDIRSPGLGDTAMYLCATSRDLSSSYNEQFFGPGTRLTVL.